Presented here are 15 T cell receptor beta chains from one specimen sequenced in a study of T cells in women clearing cervical HPV infection. Clones were read by immunoSEQ multiplex PCR, and TCRdb kept only the in-frame ones, dropping some. Here the sample table reports under 45,000 clones. The sample taken for sequencing was blood buffy coat. The receptors were gathered from a woman aged 18 to 75 with a cervical HPV16 infection that either progressed to CIN3+ or cleared (not recorded which).

For this clone: The read gets to within 3 residues of the CDR3 end, and the germline J gene fills in the rest. This sequence joins TRBV30 and TRBJ1-6; 7 nucleotides agree with TRBD1. The CDR3 covers 18 residues. V lost 0 bases, J lost 9 bases, and 17 bases stayed unmatched. In germline, CDR1 is GTSNPN, CDR2 SVGIG (reference sequence). The sequenced part of the CDR3 DNA is TGTGCCTGGAGTGTAAATAGGGCTACAGGGGCCCTTTTTTCACCC. Residues: CAWSVNRATGALFSP. The full CDR3 is CAWSVNRATGALFSPLHF.

A word on this clone: The CDR3 is cut off 3 residues early in the read; its end comes from the germline J gene. V is TRBV27 and J is TRBJ2-3, with D perhaps matching TRBD2 (6 bases). Per germline, CDR1 MNHEY and CDR2 SMNVEV (reference sequence). Trimming removed 3 bases from V and 4 bases from J, with 11 bases in between. This CDR3 contains 14 residues. The CDR3 spells CASSFGAGSDTQYF. The DNA read from the CDR3 is TGTGCCAGCAGTTTCGGAGCGGGCTCAGATACG.

A word on this clone: The read ends 3 residues shy of where the CDR3 ends; the end is completed using the germline J gene. The V gene is TRBV7-9, the J gene TRBJ1-1; D might be TRBD1 (5 bases). The length of the CDR3 is 13 residues. Germline V lookup: CDR1 SEHNR, CDR2 FQNEAQ (reference sequence). Trimming took 5 bases from V and 4 from J, leaving 11 bases between them. The sequenced part of the CDR3 DNA is TGTGCCAGCAGCCACGGGGGTAGCACTGAA. It encodes CASSHGGSTE. The CDR3 reads in full as CASSHGGSTEAFF.

Comments on this clone: The CDR3 end is not reached by the read, which stops 3 residues before it; the germline J gene fills it in. This sequence joins TRBV7-6 and TRBJ2-1, with D possibly matching TRBD2 (6 bases). The CDR3 covers 15 residues. The V end lost 2 bases, the J end lost 6 bases, and 14 bases lay between the germline ends. Looked up from germline, CDR1 is SGHVS and CDR2 is FNYEAQ. Incomplete CDR3 DNA: TGTGCCAGCAGCTTAAAGGACGGACTACCCAATGAG. Translated: CASSLKDGLPNE. The complete CDR3 reads CASSLKDGLPNEQFF.

CDR3 DNA (partial): TGCAGTGCTACCAGGGAGCGGGGGGCGAGGAATACG. Translation gives CSATRERGARNT. The full-length CDR3 reads as CSATRERGARNTQYF. The V and J genes are TRBV20-1 and TRBJ2-3, with TRBD2 matching over 9 bases. The read gets to within 3 residues of the CDR3 end, and the germline J gene fills in the rest. In germline, CDR1 is DFQATT, CDR2 SNEGSKA (reference sequence). The CDR3 is made up of 15 amino acids. After removal of 4 bases from V and 7 bases from J, the junction contained 12 bases not matched to a gene.

Notes on this clone: The sequence runs out 3 residues before the end of the CDR3; the remainder is reconstructed from the germline J gene. V and J are TRBV5-1 and TRBJ2-2; 7 bases line up with TRBD2. Germline CDR1 is SGHRS and CDR2 is YFSETQ. CDR3 length: 16 residues. Germline trimming cut 4 bases from V and 1 base from J; bases unmatched to any gene: 7. The CDR3 bases that were read are TGCGCCAGCAGCGATCGGGGGGAGATGAACACCGGGGAG. This encodes CASSDRGEMNTGE. The CDR3, in full, reads CASSDRGEMNTGELFF.

About this clone: Sequencing ends 3 residues short of the CDR3 end; the germline J gene provides the rest. V and J are TRBV5-4 and TRBJ2-7; 10 positions match TRBD1. The CDR3 runs 16 residues. Per germline, CDR1 SGHNT and CDR2 YYREEE (reference sequence). Germline trimming cut 2 bases from V and 3 bases from J; bases unmatched to any gene: 8. The CDR3: CASSFITGTGVYEQYF. CDR3 DNA, as far as it was read: TGTGCCAGCAGCTTCATAACCGGGACAGGGGTCTACGAG.

On this clone: The CDR3 end falls 3 residues outside the read, so it is completed with the germline J gene. V is TRBV19 and J is TRBJ2-7; 9 bases are shared with TRBD1. The CDR3 runs 14 residues. Unmatched junction bases numbered 4, after V lost 5 bases and J lost 2 bases. The germline CDR1 and CDR2 sequences are LNHDA and SQIVND (reference sequence). CDR3 amino acids: CASSPGTGTYEQYF. The sequenced CDR3 bases are TGTGCCAGTAGTCCCGGGACAGGGACCTACGAG.

A word on this clone: The read finishes 3 residues shy of the CDR3 end, and the germline J gene is used to complete it. The V gene is TRBV7-3, the J gene TRBJ2-3; 9 bases line up with TRBD2. This CDR3 has 14 amino acids. Germline V gives CDR1 SGHTA, CDR2 FQGTGA. Losses at the gene ends were 1 base for V and 7 bases for J; bases not matched to a gene: 3. CDR3 sequence reads: CASSLSGGANTQYF. The CDR3 bases that were read are TGTGCCAGCAGCTTAAGCGGGGGGGCTAATACG.

Worth noting for this clone: Sequencing ends 3 residues short of the CDR3 end; the germline J gene provides the rest. This chain uses TRBV5-1 with TRBJ2-1; 7 bases match TRBD1. CDR1 is SGHRS, CDR2 YFSETQ, per germline. The CDR3 is 14 residues long. V shed 4 bases and J 7 bases; nucleotides not matched to a gene: 8. CDR3 protein: CASSPSVTGNEQFF. CDR3 bases read: TGCGCCAGCAGCCCCTCCGTGACAGGGAATGAG.

Comments on this clone: Read coverage stops 3 residues before the CDR3 terminus; the germline J gene supplies the remainder. The V and J genes are TRBV13 and TRBJ1-1; D is uncertain. CDR3 length: 12 residues. The germline V gene has CDR1 PRHDT and CDR2 FYEKMQ (reference sequence). CDR3 protein: CASSLGPSGAFF. The covered CDR3 bases are TGTGCCAGCAGCTTAGGCCCCAGCGGA.

Note on this clone: The read stops 3 residues short of the end of the CDR3; the missing end is completed from the germline J gene. The chain couples TRBV5-6 to TRBJ2-3; TRBD2 agrees at 15 bases. This CDR3 region has 15 residues. J was trimmed by 8 bases and V by 4 bases; bases with no gene match: 5. Germline loops: CDR1 SGHDT, CDR2 YYEEEE. CDR3 bases read: TGTGCCAGCAGCGAAGGACTAGCGGGGGGGCCTACG. It translates to CASSEGLAGGPT. The full CDR3 is CASSEGLAGGPTQYF.

A note on this clone: With the read ending 3 residues before the CDR3 end, the germline J gene is used to fill in that end. The V and J genes are TRBV30 and TRBJ2-1; 8 positions agree with TRBD2. The CDR3 runs to 17 residues. Germline assignment: CDR1 GTSNPN and CDR2 SVGIG (reference sequence). The junction had 19 bases not matched to a gene; V was cut back by 4 bases and J by 8 bases. CDR3 in amino acids: CAWIISSAGGYFHEQFF. Incomplete CDR3 DNA: TGTGCCTGGATAATTAGCTCGGCGGGAGGATATTTCCATGAG.

Notes on this clone: The DNA ends 3 residues before the CDR3 does, and the rest of the CDR3 is filled in from the germline J gene. This sequence joins TRBV7-9 and TRBJ2-2, with a weak D call TRBD1 (8 bases). V lost 4 bases and J lost 5, with 11 bases in between. Germline CDR1 and CDR2: SEHNR and FQNEAQ (reference sequence). This CDR3 is 14 amino acids long. The CDR3 loop reads CASSSQGGTGELFF. The CDR3 DNA, read in part, is TGTGCCAGCAGCTCACAGGGGGGGACCGGGGAG. Looking up the rest from reference TRBV7-9 and TRBJ2-2 gives the full variable domain: DTGVSQNPRHKITKRGQNVTFRCDPISEHNRLYWYRQTLGQGPEFLTYFQNEAQLEKSRLLSDRFSAERPKGSFSTLEIQRTEQGDSAMYLCASSSQGGTGELFFGEGSRLTVL.

A remark on this clone: The observed sequence ends 3 residues before the CDR3 terminus, with the missing tail filled in from the germline J gene. The V gene is TRBV5-1, the J gene TRBJ1-1, with a weak D call TRBD1 (6 bases). CDR1 SGHRS and CDR2 YFSETQ come from the germline V gene. Trimming removed 0 bases at V and 1 base at J, with 7 bases between. The CDR3 covers 14 residues. This CDR3 reads CASSLEGGNTEAFF. The CDR3 bases that were read are TGCGCCAGCAGCTTGGAAGGGGGGAACACTGAA.